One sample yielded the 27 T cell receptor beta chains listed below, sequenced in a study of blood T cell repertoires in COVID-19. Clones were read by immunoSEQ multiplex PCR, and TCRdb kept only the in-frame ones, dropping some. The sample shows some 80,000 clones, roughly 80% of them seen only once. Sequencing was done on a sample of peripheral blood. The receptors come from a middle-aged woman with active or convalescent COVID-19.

The CDR3, as DNA: TGTGCCAGCAGCCTCGGGACTGTTAATCAGCCCCAGCATTTT. Amino acids: CASSLGTVNQPQHF. The J gene is TRBJ1-5, the V gene TRBV7-9, with a weak D call TRBD1 (5 bases). The V end was cut by 5 bases, the J end by 4 bases, with 12 bases between. There are 14 residues in the CDR3. Germline CDR1 and CDR2: SEHNR and FQNEAQ (reference sequence).

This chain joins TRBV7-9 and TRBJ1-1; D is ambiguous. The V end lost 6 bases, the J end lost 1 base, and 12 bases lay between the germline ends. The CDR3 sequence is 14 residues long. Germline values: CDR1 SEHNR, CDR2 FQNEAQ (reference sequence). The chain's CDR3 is CASSFTAANTEAFF. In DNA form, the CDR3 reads TGTGCCAGCAGTTTTACAGCGGCGAACACTGAAGCTTTCTTT.

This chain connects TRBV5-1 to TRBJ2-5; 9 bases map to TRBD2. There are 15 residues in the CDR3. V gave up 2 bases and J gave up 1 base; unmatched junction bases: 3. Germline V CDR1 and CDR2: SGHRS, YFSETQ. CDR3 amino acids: CASSFAGGAQETQYF. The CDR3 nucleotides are TGCGCCAGCAGCTTCGCGGGGGGGGCCCAAGAGACCCAGTACTTC.

The CDR3 reads CASSLAPELALSGELFF. As DNA, the CDR3 is TGTGCCAGCAGCTTAGCCCCGGAACTAGCGCTTAGCGGGGAGCTGTTTTTT. The chain carries TRBV7-8 and TRBJ2-2, with 7 bases that match TRBD2. V dropped 0 bases and J dropped 7; count of bases not matched to a gene: 11. Germline loops: CDR1 SGHVS, CDR2 FQNEAQ. The CDR3 has 17 amino acids. The full variable domain, rest sourced from reference TRBV7-8 and TRBJ2-2, is GAGVSQSPRYKVAKRGQDVALRCDPISGHVSLFWYQQALGQGPEFLTYFQNEAQLDKSGLPSDRFFAERPEGSVSTLKIQRTQQEDSAVYLCASSLAPELALSGELFFGEGSRLTVL.

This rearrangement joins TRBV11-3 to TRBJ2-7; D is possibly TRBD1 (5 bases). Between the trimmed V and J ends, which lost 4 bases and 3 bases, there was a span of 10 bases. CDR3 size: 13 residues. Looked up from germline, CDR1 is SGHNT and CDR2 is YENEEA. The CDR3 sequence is CASSSSDSYEQYF. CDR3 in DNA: TGTGCCAGCAGCTCATCTGACAGCTACGAGCAGTACTTC.

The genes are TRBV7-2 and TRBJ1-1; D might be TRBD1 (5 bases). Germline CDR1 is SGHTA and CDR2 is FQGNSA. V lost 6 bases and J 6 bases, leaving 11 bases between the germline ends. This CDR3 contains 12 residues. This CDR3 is CASRHRGAEAFF. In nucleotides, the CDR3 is TGTGCCAGCAGACACCGGGGGGCTGAAGCTTTCTTT.

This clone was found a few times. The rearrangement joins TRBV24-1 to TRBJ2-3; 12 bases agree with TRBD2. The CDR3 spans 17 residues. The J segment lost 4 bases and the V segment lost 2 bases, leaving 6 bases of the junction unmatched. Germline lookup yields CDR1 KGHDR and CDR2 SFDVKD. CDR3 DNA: TGTGCCACCAGTGATTCCTCTAGCGGGGGGGCACCAGATACGCAGTATTTT. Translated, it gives CATSDSSSGGAPDTQYF.

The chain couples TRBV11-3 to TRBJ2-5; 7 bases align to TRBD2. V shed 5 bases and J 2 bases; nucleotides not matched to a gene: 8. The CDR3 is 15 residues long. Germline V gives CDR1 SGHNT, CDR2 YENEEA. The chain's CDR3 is CASSHGTTIQETQYF. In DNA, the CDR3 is TGTGCCAGCAGCCACGGGACTACCATACAAGAGACCCAGTACTTC.

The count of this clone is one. DNA for the CDR3: TGTGCCAGCAGCGGAGGTGACTCCTACAATGAGCAGTTCTTC. Translated, it gives CASSGGDSYNEQFF. The chain couples TRBV9 to TRBJ2-1; D is unclear. Trimming cost V 3 bases and J 0 bases, with 7 bases left between them. Germline CDR1 and CDR2: SGDLS and YYNGEE. The CDR3 extends over 14 amino acids.

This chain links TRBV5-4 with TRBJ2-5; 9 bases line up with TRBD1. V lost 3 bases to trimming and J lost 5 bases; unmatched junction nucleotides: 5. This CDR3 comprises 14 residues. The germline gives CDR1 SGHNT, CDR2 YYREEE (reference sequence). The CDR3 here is CASSSGQGGETQYF. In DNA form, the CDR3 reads TGTGCCAGCAGCTCGGGACAGGGCGGGGAGACCCAGTACTTC.

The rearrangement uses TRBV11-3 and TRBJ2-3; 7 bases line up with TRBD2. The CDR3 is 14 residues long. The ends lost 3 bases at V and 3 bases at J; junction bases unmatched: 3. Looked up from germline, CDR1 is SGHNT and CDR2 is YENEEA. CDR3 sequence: CASSFRGRTDTQYF. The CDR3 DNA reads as TGTGCCAGCAGCTTTCGCGGGAGAACAGATACGCAGTATTTT.

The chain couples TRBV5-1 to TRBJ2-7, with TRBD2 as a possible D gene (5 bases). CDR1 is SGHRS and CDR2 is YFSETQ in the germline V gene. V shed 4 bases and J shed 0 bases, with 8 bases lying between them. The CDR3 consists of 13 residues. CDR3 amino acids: CASSTGNSYEQYF. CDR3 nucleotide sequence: TGCGCCAGCAGCACCGGGAACTCCTACGAGCAGTACTTC.

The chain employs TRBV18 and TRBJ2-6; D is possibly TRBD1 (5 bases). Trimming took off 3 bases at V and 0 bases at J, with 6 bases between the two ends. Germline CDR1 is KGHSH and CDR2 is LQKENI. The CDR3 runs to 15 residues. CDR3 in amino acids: CASSPGLSGANVLTF. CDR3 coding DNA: TGTGCCAGCTCACCGGGGCTCTCTGGGGCCAACGTCCTGACTTTC.

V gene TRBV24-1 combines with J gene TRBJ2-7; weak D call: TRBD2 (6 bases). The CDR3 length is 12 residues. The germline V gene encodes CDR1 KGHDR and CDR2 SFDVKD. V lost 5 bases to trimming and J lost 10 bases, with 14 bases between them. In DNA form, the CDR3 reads TGTGCCACCAGTGGGGACTCTTCTACCCAGTACTTC. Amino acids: CATSGDSSTQYF.

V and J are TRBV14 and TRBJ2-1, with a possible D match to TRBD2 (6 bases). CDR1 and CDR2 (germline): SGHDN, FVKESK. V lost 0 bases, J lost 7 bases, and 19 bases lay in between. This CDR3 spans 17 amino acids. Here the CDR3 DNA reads TGTGCCAGCAGCCAAGATGGTTGGGGAGGATATCGGAATGAGCAGTTCTTC. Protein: CASSQDGWGGYRNEQFF.

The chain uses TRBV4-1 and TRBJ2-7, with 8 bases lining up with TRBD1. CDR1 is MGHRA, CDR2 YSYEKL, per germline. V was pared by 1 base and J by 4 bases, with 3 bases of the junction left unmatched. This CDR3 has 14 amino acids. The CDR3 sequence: CASSQGTGPYEQYF. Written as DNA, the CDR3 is TGCGCCAGCAGCCAAGGGACAGGGCCTTACGAGCAGTACTTC.

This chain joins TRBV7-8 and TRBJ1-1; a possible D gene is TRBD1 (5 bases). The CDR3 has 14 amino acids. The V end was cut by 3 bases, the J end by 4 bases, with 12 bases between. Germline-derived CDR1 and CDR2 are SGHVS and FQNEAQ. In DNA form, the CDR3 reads TGTGCCAGCAGCTTGGGGCGGGGACGCACTGAAGCTTTCTTT. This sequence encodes CASSLGRGRTEAFF.

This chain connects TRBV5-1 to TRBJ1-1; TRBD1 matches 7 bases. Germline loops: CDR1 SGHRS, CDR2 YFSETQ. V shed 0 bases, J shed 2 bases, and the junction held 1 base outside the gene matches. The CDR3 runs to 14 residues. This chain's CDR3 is CASSLEGGNTEAFF. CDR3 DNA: TGCGCCAGCAGCTTGGAAGGGGGCAACACTGAAGCTTTCTTT.

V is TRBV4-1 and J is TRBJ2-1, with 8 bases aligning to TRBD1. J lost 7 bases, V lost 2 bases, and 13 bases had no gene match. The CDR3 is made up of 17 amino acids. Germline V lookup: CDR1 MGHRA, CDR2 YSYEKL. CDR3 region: CASSQTRTGRFKNEQFF. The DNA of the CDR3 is TGCGCCAGCAGCCAAACTCGGACAGGGCGATTTAAGAATGAGCAGTTCTTC.

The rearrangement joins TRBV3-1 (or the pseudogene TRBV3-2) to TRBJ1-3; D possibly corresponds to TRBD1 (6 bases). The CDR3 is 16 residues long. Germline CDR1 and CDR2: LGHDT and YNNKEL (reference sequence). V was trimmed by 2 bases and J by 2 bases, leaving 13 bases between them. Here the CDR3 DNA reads TGTGCCAGCAGCCAAACGCCCACAGGGACTGGAAACACCATATATTTT. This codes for CASSQTPTGTGNTIYF.

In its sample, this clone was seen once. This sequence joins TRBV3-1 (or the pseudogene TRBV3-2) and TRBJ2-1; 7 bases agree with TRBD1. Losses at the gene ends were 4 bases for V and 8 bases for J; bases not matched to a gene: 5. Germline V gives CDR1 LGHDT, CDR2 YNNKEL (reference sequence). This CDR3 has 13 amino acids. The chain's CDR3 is CASSLNQGDEQFF. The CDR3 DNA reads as TGTGCCAGCAGCCTGAACCAGGGGGATGAGCAGTTCTTC.

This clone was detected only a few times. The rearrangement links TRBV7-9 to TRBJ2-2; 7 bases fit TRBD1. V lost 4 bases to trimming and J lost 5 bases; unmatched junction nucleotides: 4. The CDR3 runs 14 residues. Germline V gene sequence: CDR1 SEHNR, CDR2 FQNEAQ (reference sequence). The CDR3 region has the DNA TGTGCCAGCAGCTCCACAGGGGTGACCGGGGAGCTGTTTTTT. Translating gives CASSSTGVTGELFF.

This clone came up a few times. The CDR3: CASSYQSGGWGEQYF. As DNA, the CDR3 is TGTGCCAGCAGCTATCAGTCCGGGGGATGGGGCGAGCAGTACTTC. The V gene is TRBV11-2, the J gene TRBJ2-7, with D perhaps matching TRBD2 (6 bases). The CDR3 runs to 15 residues. Trimming pared 4 bases from V and 6 bases from J, leaving 19 bases between. Germline CDR1 is SGHAT and CDR2 is FQNNGV.

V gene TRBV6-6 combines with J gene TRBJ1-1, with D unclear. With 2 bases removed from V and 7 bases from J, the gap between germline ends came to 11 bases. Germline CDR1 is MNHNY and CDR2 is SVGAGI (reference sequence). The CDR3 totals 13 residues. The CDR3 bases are TGTGCCAGCAGTTACCAAGAGAAGTTTGAAGCTTTCTTT. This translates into CASSYQEKFEAFF.

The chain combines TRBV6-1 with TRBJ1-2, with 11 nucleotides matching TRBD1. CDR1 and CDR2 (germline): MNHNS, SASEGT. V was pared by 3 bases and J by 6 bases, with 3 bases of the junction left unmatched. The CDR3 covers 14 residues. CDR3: CASSEMGQGDGYTF. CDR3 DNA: TGTGCCAGCAGTGAGATGGGACAGGGGGATGGCTACACCTTC.

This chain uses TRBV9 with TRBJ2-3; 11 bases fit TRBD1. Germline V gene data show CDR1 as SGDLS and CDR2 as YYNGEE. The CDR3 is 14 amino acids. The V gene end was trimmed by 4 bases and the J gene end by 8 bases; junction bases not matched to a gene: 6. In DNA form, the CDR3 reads TGTGCCAGCAGCCAGGGACAGGGGGAGGGTACGCAGTATTTT. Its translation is CASSQGQGEGTQYF.

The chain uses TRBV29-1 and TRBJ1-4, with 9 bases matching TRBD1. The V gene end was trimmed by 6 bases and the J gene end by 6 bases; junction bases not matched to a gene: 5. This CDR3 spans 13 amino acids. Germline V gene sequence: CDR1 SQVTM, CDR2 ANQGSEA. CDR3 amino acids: CSVTGGFDEKLFF. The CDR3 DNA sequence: TGCAGCGTCACAGGGGGCTTTGATGAAAAACTGTTTTTT.